Below are 22 T cell receptor beta chains sequenced from a single sample in a study of post-analysis software for immune sequencing data (dated by TCRdb to the mid-2010s). Library creation used PCR. TCRdb records Illumina HiSeq 2500 as the sequencer. Unique molecular identifiers were incorporated into TCR beta cDNA libraries to reduce PCR and sequencing biases. TCRdb redid the processing of the public reads, applying fastp at Q25 and MiXCR, and retained in-frame beta chains. Every CDR3 protein is listed once, alongside the most common genes and DNA of its rows. This sample gives 650,000 to 900,000 distinct CDR3 sequences in total; 40% to 55% of them show up just once. The top ten clonotypes cover roughly 5% of the sample. What the work shows at the level of the full study, not this receptor alone: Roughly 5 TRBV segments, including TRBV5-6, TRBV5-1 and TRBV20-1, were significantly more frequent in patients than controls.

Their specific antigens are unknown. Material: blood. These receptor sequences come from a girl aged 10 to 17 with multiple sclerosis.

CDR3 nucleotides: TGCAGTGCTTGGACAGATAAGAAGGCTCAGCCCCAGCATTTT. Translating gives CSAWTDKKAQPQHF. The rearrangement joins TRBV20-1 to TRBJ1-5, with D perhaps matching TRBD1 (6 bases). Germline lookup yields CDR1 DFQATT and CDR2 SNEGSKA (reference sequence). This CDR3 contains 14 residues. Trimming removed 5 bases at V and 6 bases at J, with 17 bases between.

In its sample, this clonotype was seen a few times. The V call is TRBV29-1, the J call TRBJ2-5; TRBD2 might be the D (6 bases). Trimming left V 6 bases short and J 11 bases short, with 19 bases between. The CDR3 consists of 12 residues. Germline lookup yields CDR1 SQVTM and CDR2 ANQGSEA. The DNA of the CDR3 is TGCAGCGTCGAGGAGGCGCCGGGGGAGCAGTACTTC. This codes for CSVEEAPGEQYF.

V and J are TRBV9 and TRBJ2-7; D gene unclear. V lost 0 bases and J 0 bases, leaving 7 bases between the germline ends. The CDR3 runs to 14 residues. In germline, CDR1 is SGDLS, CDR2 YYNGEE. The CDR3 coding sequence is TGTGCCAGCAGCGTAGATAGTTTCTCCTACGAGCAGTACTTC. Protein sequence: CASSVDSFSYEQYF. Based on the CDR3 plus reference TRBV9 and TRBJ2-7, the full variable domain is DSGVTQTPKHLITATGQRVTLRCSPRSGDLSVYWYQQSLDQGLQFLIQYYNGEERAKGNILERFSAQQFPDLHSELNLSSLELGDSALYFCASSVDSFSYEQYFGPGTRLTVT.

The CDR3 sequence is CASSSGPPGGTQYF. The CDR3 bases are TGCGCCAGCAGCTCGGGACCCCCCGGAGGTACGCAGTATTTT. V gene TRBV5-1 combines with J gene TRBJ2-3; D is possibly TRBD1 or TRBD2 (5 bases each). The CDR3 contains 14 residues. Trimming removed 3 bases from V and 8 bases from J, with 16 bases in between. Per germline, CDR1 SGHRS and CDR2 YFSETQ.

The V gene is TRBV6-2 or TRBV6-3, the J gene TRBJ2-4; a weak D match, TRBD2 (6 bases). Germline V gene data show CDR1 as MNHEY and CDR2 as SVGEGT. V gave up 2 bases and J gave up 9 bases, with 11 bases separating them. The length of the CDR3 is 13 residues. CDR3 amino acids: CASSYLRESIQYF. The DNA of the CDR3 is TGTGCCAGCAGTTACCTCCGGGAGAGCATTCAGTACTTC.

The chain uses TRBV11-2 and TRBJ1-2; D remains unclear. Germline V gives CDR1 SGHAT, CDR2 FQNNGV. V was shortened by 5 bases and J by 5 bases, with 6 bases between the two germline ends. The CDR3 is made up of 11 amino acids. Written as DNA, the CDR3 is TGTGCCAGCAGCCAGAAGTATGGCTACACCTTC. Translated, it gives CASSQKYGYTF.

The V and J genes are TRBV7-6 and TRBJ2-7, with 10 bases matching TRBD1. Germline lookup yields CDR1 SGHVS and CDR2 FNYEAQ. CDR3 length equals 14 residues. V dropped 0 bases and J dropped 7; count of bases not matched to a gene: 3. The CDR3 bases are TGTGCCAGCAGCTTAGCCCCGGGACAGGGGGAGCAGTACTTC. Its translation: CASSLAPGQGEQYF.

V gene TRBV6-1 combines with J gene TRBJ2-6; D remains ambiguous. The V gene lost 7 bases and the J gene lost 0 bases, with 10 bases spanning the gap. The CDR3 is made up of 15 amino acids. Germline CDR1 and CDR2: MNHNS and SASEGT. The CDR3 reads CASTEQSSGANVLTF. CDR3 in DNA: TGTGCCAGCACCGAGCAGAGCTCTGGGGCCAACGTCCTGACTTTC.

In regard to this clonotype: The junction departs from germline at one end; a sequencing error may be responsible. This sequence joins TRBV4-1 and TRBJ2-7; 9 bases map to TRBD1. This CDR3 is 15 amino acids long. Germline assignment: CDR1 MGHRA and CDR2 YSYEKL. Here the CDR3 DNA reads TGCGCTAGCAGCCAGGGGGGGACAGGGCCCTACGAGCAGTACTTC. This gives the protein CASSQGGTGPYEQYF.

Of note for this clonotype: A read error is possible here, since a much larger clone lies one base away. The chain carries TRBV20-1 and TRBJ2-7; TRBD2 is a possible D gene (7 bases). This CDR3 is built from 12 residues. Germline V gives CDR1 DFQATT, CDR2 SNEGSKA (reference sequence). Trimming left V 6 bases short and J 4 bases short, with 13 bases between. CDR3: CSAGGGGYEQYF. Written as DNA, the CDR3 is TGCAGTGCGGGAGGGGGTGGTTACGAGCAGTACTTC.

The V call is TRBV14, the J call TRBJ2-1; a possible D gene is TRBD2 (6 bases). Trimming removed 4 bases from V and 4 bases from J, with 17 bases in between. Germline lookup yields CDR1 SGHDN and CDR2 FVKESK. CDR3 size: 16 residues. The CDR3 DNA sequence: TGTGCCAGCAGCCGTGAGTCGGGACTCCCATACAATGAGCAGTTCTTC. This sequence encodes CASSRESGLPYNEQFF.

The chain has TRBV7-3 and TRBJ2-7; 7 nucleotides line up with TRBD1. V was clipped by 5 bases and J by 5 bases; unmatched bases: 15. Germline values: CDR1 SGHTA, CDR2 FQGTGA. The CDR3 runs to 16 residues. CDR3 in DNA: TGTGCCAGCAGCCTTACAAGGGAACAGGGGCTCAACGAGCAGTACTTC. Translated, it gives CASSLTREQGLNEQYF. Full variable domain (remainder filled in from reference TRBV7-3 and TRBJ2-7): GAGVSQTPSNKVTEKGKYVELRCDPISGHTALYWYRQSLGQGPEFLIYFQGTGAADDSGLPNDRFFAVRPEGSVSTLKIQRTERGDSAVYLCASSLTREQGLNEQYFGPGTRLTVT.

The rearrangement links TRBV7-2 to TRBJ2-7; 8 bases are shared with TRBD2. The V and J ends lost 3 bases and 5 bases, in that order; junction bases with no gene match: 9. The CDR3 is 15 amino acids. CDR1 and CDR2 from the germline V gene are SGHTA and FQGNSA. For the CDR3, the DNA is TGTGCCAGCAGCTTGAGTAGCGGGGCCCCCCACGAGCAGTACTTC. Protein: CASSLSSGAPHEQYF.

This clonotype was detected once. This chain connects TRBV2 to TRBJ2-5, with D uncertain. In germline, CDR1 is SNHLY, CDR2 FYNNEI. V lost 3 bases to trimming and J lost 4 bases, with 18 bases between them. This CDR3 spans 16 amino acids. The CDR3 sequence: CASSDTRTWFSETQYF. CDR3 sequence (DNA): TGTGCCAGCAGTGATACAAGGACGTGGTTTTCAGAGACCCAGTACTTC.

The rearrangement joins TRBV20-1 to TRBJ2-5; D is perhaps TRBD2 (5 bases). The CDR3 is 14 residues long. V was shortened by 4 bases and J by 2 bases, with 14 bases between the two germline ends. Germline CDR1 is DFQATT and CDR2 is SNEGSKA (reference sequence). CDR3 protein: CSANPGDYQETQYF. CDR3 in DNA: TGCAGTGCTAACCCTGGCGACTATCAAGAGACCCAGTACTTC.

The chain has TRBV20-1 and TRBJ1-5; no reliable D call. V lost 6 bases and J lost 0, with 9 bases in between. Germline V gives CDR1 DFQATT, CDR2 SNEGSKA (reference sequence). The CDR3 has 13 amino acids. This CDR3 reads CSAPAGSNQPQHF. The DNA for the CDR3 is TGCAGTGCCCCGGCAGGTAGCAATCAGCCCCAGCATTTT.

The CDR3 loop reads CASIKLAGGPISYEQFF. CDR3 nucleotide sequence: TGTGCCAGCATAAAACTAGCGGGAGGGCCGATAAGCTATGAGCAGTTCTTC. This chain connects TRBV12-3 or TRBV12-4 to TRBJ2-1, with 13 bases that match TRBD2. The V segment lost 7 bases and the J segment 8 bases; nucleotides outside the gene matches: 14. The CDR3 is 17 residues long.

This clonotype appeared a single time. The rearrangement links TRBV20-1 to TRBJ2-7; 7 bases fit TRBD2. This CDR3 region has 12 residues. Germline CDR1 and CDR2: DFQATT and SNEGSKA (reference sequence). V lost 4 bases to trimming and J lost 7 bases; unmatched junction nucleotides: 7. The CDR3 bases are TGCAGTGCTACAGACTTGCGGGAGGAGCAGTACTTC. It translates to CSATDLREEQYF.

This clonotype was seen a handful of times. This chain joins TRBV27 and TRBJ1-4, with a possible D match to TRBD1 (6 bases). Trimming removed 5 bases from V and 5 bases from J, with 15 bases in between. Germline CDR1 MNHEY, CDR2 SMNVEV (reference sequence). There are 15 residues in the CDR3. CDR3 sequence (DNA): TGTGCCAGCAGTCCCTGGGGGGGGCGGAATGAAAAACTGTTTTTT. This encodes CASSPWGGRNEKLFF.

J is TRBJ1-2 and V is TRBV10-3; possibly TRBD1 for D (5 bases). Germline lookup yields CDR1 ENHRY and CDR2 SYGVKD. V was clipped by 10 bases and J by 4 bases, with 16 bases between them. The CDR3 runs 13 residues. CDR3 coding DNA: TGTGCCACCGAAAATGGGACGCGCTATGGCTACACCTTC. Protein sequence: CATENGTRYGYTF.

The J gene is TRBJ2-1, the V gene TRBV11-2, with D tentatively TRBD1 (5 bases). This CDR3 spans 16 amino acids. V lost 2 bases and J 2 bases, leaving 13 bases between the germline ends. CDR1 is SGHAT and CDR2 is FQNNGV in the germline V gene. The CDR3 coding sequence is TGTGCCAGCAGCTTATTTGGGAAAGGGGCCTACAATGAGCAGTTCTTC. Translation gives CASSLFGKGAYNEQFF.

The rearrangement joins TRBV15 to TRBJ1-1, with D possibly TRBD1 on 5 matching bases. The CDR3 length is 15 residues. The germline V and J ends were trimmed by 1 base and 4 bases, with 13 bases remaining between them. Germline CDR1 reads LNHNV; CDR2 reads YYDKDF (reference sequence). In DNA, the CDR3 is TGTGCCACCAGCAGAGGAAGGGGCTTGGGCACTGAAGCTTTCTTT. It is translated as CATSRGRGLGTEAFF.